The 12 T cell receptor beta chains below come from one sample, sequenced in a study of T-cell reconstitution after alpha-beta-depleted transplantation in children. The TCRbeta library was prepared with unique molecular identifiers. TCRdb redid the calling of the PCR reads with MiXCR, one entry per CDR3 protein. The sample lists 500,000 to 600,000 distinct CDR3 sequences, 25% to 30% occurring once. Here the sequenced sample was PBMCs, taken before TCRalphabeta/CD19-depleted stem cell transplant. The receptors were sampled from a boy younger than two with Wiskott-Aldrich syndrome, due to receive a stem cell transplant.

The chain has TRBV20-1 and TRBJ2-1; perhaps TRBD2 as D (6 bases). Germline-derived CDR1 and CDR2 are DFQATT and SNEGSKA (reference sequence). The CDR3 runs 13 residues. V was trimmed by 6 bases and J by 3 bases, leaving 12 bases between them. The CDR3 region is CSASLAYYNEQFF. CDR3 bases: TGCAGTGCCAGCCTAGCGTACTACAATGAGCAGTTCTTC.

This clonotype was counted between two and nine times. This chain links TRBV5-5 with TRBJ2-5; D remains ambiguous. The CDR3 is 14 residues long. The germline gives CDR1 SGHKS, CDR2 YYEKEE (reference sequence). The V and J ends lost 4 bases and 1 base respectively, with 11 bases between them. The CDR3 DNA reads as TGTGCCAGCAGCACCAAGGCGGTCCAAGAGACCCAGTACTTC. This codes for CASSTKAVQETQYF.

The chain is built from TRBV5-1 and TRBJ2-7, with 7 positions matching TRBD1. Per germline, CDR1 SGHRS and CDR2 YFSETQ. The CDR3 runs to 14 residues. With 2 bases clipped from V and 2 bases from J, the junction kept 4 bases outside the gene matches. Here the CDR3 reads CASSFGRGTYEQYF. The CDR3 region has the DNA TGCGCCAGCAGCTTCGGCAGGGGGACCTACGAGCAGTACTTC.

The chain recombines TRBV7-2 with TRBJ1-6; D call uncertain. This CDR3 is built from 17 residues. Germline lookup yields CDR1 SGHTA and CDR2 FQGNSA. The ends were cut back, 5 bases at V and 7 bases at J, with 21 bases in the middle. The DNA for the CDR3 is TGTGCCAGCAGCCGAAGACTCCGGACTTCGGAAAATTCACCCCTCCACTTT. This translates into CASSRRLRTSENSPLHF.

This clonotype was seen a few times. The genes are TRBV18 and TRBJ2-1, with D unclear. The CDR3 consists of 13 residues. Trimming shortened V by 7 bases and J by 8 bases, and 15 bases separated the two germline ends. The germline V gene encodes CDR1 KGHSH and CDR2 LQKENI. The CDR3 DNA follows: TGTGCCAGCTTCACTCAAGTTAGCCATGAGCAGTTCTTC. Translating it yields CASFTQVSHEQFF.

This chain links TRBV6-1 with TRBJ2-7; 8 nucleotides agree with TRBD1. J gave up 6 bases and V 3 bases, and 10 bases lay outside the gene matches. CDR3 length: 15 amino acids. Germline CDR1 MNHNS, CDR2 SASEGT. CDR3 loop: CASSDQGAPRSEQYF. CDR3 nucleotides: TGTGCCAGCAGTGATCAGGGGGCCCCCAGGTCCGAGCAGTACTTC.

CDR3 region: CASSYTGHPGPYEQYF. The DNA for the CDR3 is TGTGCCAGCAGCTACACCGGACACCCTGGCCCCTACGAGCAGTACTTC. The rearrangement uses TRBV27 and TRBJ2-7; a possible D gene is TRBD1 (5 bases). Trimming removed 6 bases from V and 2 bases from J, with 20 bases in between. The CDR3 extends over 16 amino acids. CDR1 and CDR2 (germline): MNHEY, SMNVEV (reference sequence).

This chain's CDR3 is CSARGRASYEQYF. For the CDR3, the DNA is TGCAGTGCTAGGGGTCGGGCCTCCTACGAGCAGTACTTC. The chain has TRBV20-1 and TRBJ2-7, with no clear D. The germline V gene has CDR1 DFQATT and CDR2 SNEGSKA (reference sequence). Trimming cost V 3 bases and J 0 bases, with 9 bases left between them. The CDR3 length is 13 residues.

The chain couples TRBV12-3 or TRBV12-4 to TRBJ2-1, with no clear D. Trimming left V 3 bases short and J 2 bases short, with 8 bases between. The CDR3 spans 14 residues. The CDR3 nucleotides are TGTGCCAGCAGTTTTAAGGGTGCCTACAATGAGCAGTTCTTC. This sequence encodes CASSFKGAYNEQFF.

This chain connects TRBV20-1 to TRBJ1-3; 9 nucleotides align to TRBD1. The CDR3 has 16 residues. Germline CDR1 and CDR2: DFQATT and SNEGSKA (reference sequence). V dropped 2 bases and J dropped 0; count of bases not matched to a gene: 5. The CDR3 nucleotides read TGCAGTGCTAGACACCGACAGGGGGTCTCTGGAAACACCATATATTTT. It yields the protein CSARHRQGVSGNTIYF.

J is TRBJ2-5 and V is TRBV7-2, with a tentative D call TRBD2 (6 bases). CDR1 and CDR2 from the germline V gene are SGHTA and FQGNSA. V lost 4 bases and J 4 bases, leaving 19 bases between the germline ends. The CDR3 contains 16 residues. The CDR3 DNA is TGTGCCAGCAGCTCCAGTGGGGGGAGTAGGGGAGAGACCCAGTACTTC. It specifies CASSSSGGSRGETQYF.

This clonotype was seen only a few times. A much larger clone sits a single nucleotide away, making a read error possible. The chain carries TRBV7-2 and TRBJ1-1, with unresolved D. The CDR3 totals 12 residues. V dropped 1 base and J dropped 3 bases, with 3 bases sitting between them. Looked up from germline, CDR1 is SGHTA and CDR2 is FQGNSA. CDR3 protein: CASSLVYTEAFF. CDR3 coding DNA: TGTGCCAGCAGCTTAGTGTACACTGAAGCTTTCTTT.